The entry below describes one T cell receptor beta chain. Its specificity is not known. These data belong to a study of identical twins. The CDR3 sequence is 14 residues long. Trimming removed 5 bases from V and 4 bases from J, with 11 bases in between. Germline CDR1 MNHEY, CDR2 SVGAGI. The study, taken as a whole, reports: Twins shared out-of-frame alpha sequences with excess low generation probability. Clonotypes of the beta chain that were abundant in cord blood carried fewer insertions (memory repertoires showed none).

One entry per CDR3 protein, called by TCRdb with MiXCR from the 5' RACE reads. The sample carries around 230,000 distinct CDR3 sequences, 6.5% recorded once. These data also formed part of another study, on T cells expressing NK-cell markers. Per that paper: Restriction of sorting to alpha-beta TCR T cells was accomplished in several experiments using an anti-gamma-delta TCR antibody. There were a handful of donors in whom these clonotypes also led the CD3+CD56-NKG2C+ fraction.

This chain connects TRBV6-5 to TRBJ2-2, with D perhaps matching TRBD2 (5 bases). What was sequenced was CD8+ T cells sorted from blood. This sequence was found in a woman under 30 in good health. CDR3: CASSHFGGTGELFF. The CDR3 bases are TGTGCCAGCAGTCACTTCGGAGGCACCGGGGAGCTGTTTTTT.